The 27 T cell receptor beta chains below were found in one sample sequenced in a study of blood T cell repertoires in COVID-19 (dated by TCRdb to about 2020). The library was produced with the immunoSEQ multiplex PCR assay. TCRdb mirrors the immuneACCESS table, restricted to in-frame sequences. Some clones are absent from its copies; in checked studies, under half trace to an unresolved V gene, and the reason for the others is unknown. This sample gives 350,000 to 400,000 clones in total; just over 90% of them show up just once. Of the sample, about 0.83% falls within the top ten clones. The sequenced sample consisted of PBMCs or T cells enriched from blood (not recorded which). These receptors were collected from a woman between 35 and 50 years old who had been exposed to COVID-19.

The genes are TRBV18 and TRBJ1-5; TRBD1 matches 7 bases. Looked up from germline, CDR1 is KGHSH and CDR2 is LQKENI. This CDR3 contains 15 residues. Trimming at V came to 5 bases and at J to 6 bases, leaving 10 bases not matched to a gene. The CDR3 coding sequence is TGTGCCAGCTCAGAAACAGGGGTCTCGGTTCAGCCCCAGCATTTT. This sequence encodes CASSETGVSVQPQHF.

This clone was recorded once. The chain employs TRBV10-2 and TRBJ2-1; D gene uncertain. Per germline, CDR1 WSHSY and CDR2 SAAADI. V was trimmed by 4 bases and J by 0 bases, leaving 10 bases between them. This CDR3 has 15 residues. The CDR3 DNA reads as TGCGCCAGCAGTGGAGGCTTCGACTCCTACAATGAGCAGTTCTTC. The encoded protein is CASSGGFDSYNEQFF.

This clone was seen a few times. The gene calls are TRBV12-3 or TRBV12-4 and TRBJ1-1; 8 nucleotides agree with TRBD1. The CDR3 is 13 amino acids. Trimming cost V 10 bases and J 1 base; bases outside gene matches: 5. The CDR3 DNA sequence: TGTGCCACAGGACAGGGATCGAACACTGAAGCTTTCTTT. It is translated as CATGQGSNTEAFF.

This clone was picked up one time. CDR3 DNA sequence: TGTGCCAGCTCACCACGACCGTCGGCGACAGGGACAGATACGCAGTATTTT. As protein: CASSPRPSATGTDTQYF. The rearrangement uses TRBV18 and TRBJ2-3; 7 bases map to TRBD1. J gave up 3 bases and V 1 base, and 10 bases lay outside the gene matches. The germline gives CDR1 KGHSH, CDR2 LQKENI. This CDR3 has 17 amino acids.

The CDR3: CASRRGTPGELFF. As DNA, the CDR3 is TGTGCCAGCCGGCGGGGTACCCCCGGGGAGCTGTTTTTT. The V call is TRBV18, the J call TRBJ2-2; a weak D match, TRBD2 (6 bases). Trimming cost V 8 bases and J 6 bases, with 13 bases left between them. Germline loops: CDR1 KGHSH, CDR2 LQKENI. CDR3 length equals 13 residues.

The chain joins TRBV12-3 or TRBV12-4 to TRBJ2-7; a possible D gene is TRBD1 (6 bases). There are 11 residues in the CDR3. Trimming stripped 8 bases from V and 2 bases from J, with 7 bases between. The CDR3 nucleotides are TGTGCCAGCGGACAGCCCTACGAGCAGTACTTC. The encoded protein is CASGQPYEQYF.

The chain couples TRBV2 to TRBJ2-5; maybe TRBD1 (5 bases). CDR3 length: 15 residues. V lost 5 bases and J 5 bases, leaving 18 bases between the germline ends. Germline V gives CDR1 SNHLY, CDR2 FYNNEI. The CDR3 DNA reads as TGTGCCAGCAGTTCGCAGGGTGGGCAAGGGGAGACCCAGTACTTC. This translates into CASSSQGGQGETQYF.

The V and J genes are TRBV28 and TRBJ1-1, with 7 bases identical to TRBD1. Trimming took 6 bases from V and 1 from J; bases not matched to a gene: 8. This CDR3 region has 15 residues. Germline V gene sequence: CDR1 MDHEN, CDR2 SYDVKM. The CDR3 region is CASSLQGVKNTEAFF. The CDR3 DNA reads TGTGCCAGCAGCCTCCAGGGGGTGAAGAACACTGAAGCTTTCTTT. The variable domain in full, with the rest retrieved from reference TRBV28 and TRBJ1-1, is DVKVTQSSRYLVKRTGEKVFLECVQDMDHENMFWYRQDPGLGLRLIYFSYDVKMKEKGDIPEGYSVSREKKERFSLILESASTNQTSMYLCASSLQGVKNTEAFFGQGTRLTVV.

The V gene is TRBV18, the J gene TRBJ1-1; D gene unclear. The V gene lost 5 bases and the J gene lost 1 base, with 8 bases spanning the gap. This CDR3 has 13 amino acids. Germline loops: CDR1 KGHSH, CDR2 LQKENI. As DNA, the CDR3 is TGTGCCAGCTCAACTAAGGAGAACACTGAAGCTTTCTTT. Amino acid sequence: CASSTKENTEAFF.

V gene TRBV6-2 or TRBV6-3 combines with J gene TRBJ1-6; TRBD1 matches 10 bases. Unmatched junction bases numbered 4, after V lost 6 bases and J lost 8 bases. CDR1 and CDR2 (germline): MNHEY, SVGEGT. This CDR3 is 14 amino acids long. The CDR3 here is CASSDRGLDSPLHF. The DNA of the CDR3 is TGTGCCAGCAGCGACAGGGGGCTGGATTCACCCCTCCACTTT.

CDR3 DNA: TGCGCCAGCAGCCAGACGGGACAGCCAACGACTGAAGCTTTCTTT. This translates into CASSQTGQPTTEAFF. V gene TRBV4-1 combines with J gene TRBJ1-1, with 7 bases lining up with TRBD1. Looked up from germline, CDR1 is MGHRA and CDR2 is YSYEKL. J lost 5 bases, V lost 3 bases, and 9 bases had no gene match. CDR3 length: 15 amino acids.

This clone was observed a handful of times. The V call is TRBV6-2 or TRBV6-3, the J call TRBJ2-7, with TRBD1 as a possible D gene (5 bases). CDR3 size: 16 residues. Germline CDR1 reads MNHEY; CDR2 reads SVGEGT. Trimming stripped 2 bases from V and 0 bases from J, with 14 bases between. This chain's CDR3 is CASSYSRQGSSYEQYF. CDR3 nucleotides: TGTGCCAGCAGTTACAGTCGCCAGGGATCCTCCTACGAGCAGTACTTC.

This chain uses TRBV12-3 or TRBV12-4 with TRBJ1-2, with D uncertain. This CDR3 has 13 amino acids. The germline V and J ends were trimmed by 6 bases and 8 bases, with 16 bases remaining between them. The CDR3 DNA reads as TGTGCCAGCAGCCCGGACGGGGATAGAGGCTACACCTTC. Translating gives CASSPDGDRGYTF.

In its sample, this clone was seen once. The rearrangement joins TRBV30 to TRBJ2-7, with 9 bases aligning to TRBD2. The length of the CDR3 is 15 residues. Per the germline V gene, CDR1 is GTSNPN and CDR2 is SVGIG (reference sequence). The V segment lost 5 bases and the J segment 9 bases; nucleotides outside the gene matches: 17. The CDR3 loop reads CAWGSAGTSFPRQYF. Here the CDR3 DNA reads TGTGCCTGGGGATCCGCCGGGACTAGCTTTCCCCGGCAGTACTTC.

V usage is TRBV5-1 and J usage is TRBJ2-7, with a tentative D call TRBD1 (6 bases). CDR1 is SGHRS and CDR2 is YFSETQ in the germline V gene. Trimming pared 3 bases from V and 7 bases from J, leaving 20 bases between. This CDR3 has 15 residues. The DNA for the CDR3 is TGCGCCAGCAGCTCAGGACAGATATCAACGGGGGAGCAGTACTTC. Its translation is CASSSGQISTGEQYF. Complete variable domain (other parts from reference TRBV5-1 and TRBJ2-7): KAGVTQTPRYLIKTRGQQVTLSCSPISGHRSVSWYQQTPGQGLQFLFEYFSETQRNKGNFPGRFSGRQFSNSRSEMNVSTLELGDSALYLCASSSGQISTGEQYFGPGTRLTVT.

The CDR3 is CATSSYRNTEAFF. The CDR3 nucleotides read TGTGCCACCAGTTCCTACAGGAACACTGAAGCTTTCTTT. The chain links TRBV24-1 to TRBJ1-1; no clear D gene. Germline V gives CDR1 KGHDR, CDR2 SFDVKD. Trimming left V 6 bases short and J 1 base short, with 8 bases between. The CDR3 is 13 residues long.

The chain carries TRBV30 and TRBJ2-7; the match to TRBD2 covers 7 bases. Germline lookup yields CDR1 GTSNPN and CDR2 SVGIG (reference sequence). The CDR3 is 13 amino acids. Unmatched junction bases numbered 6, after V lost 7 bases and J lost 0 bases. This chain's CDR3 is CASSSGISYEQYF. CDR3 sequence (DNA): TGTGCCTCTTCGAGCGGGATCTCCTACGAGCAGTACTTC. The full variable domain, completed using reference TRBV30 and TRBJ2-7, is SQTIHQWPATLVQPVGSPLSLECTVEGTSNPNLYWYRQAAGRGLQLLFYSVGIGQISSEVPQNLSASRPQDRQFILSSKKLLLSDSGFYLCASSSGISYEQYFGPGTRLTVT.

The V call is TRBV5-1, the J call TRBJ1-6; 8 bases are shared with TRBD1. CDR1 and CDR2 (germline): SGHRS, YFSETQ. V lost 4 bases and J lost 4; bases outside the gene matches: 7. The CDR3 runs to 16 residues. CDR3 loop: CASSTDRGQYNSPLHF. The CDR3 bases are TGCGCCAGCAGCACCGACAGGGGACAATATAATTCACCCCTCCACTTT. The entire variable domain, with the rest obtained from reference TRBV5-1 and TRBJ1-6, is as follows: KAGVTQTPRYLIKTRGQQVTLSCSPISGHRSVSWYQQTPGQGLQFLFEYFSETQRNKGNFPGRFSGRQFSNSRSEMNVSTLELGDSALYLCASSTDRGQYNSPLHFGNGTRLTVT.

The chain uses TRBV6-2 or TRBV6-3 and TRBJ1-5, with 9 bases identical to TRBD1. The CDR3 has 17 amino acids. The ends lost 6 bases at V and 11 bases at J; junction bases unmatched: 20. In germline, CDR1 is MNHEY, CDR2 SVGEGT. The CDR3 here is CASSPERLGQGRLAQHF. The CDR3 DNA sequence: TGTGCCAGCAGCCCCGAGCGGTTGGGACAGGGTCGACTGGCCCAGCATTTT.

The CDR3 coding sequence is TGTGCCAGCAGTGACTCGGGACAGTTACTCAATTCACCCCTCCACTTT. It codes for CASSDSGQLLNSPLHF. This sequence joins TRBV6-4 and TRBJ1-6, with 7 bases matching TRBD1. V lost 0 bases to trimming and J lost 7 bases; unmatched junction nucleotides: 6. CDR3 length: 16 residues. Looked up from germline, CDR1 is MRHNA and CDR2 is SNTAGT.

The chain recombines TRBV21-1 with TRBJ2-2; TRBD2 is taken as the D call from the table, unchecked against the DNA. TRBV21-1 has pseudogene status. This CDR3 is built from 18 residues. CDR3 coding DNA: TGTGCCAGCAGCAAAGCCACTAGCGGGAGAGCGAACACCGGGGAGCTGTTTTTT. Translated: CASSKATSGRANTGELFF.

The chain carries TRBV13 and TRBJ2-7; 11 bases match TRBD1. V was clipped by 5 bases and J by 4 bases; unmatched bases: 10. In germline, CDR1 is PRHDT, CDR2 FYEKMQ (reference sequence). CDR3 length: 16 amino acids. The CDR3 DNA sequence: TGTGCCAGCAGCCCTCGGACAGGGGGCATAGGTTACGAGCAGTACTTC. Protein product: CASSPRTGGIGYEQYF.

CDR3 loop: CASSWDRDTDTQYF. The CDR3 region has the DNA TGTGCCAGCAGCTGGGACAGGGACACAGATACGCAGTATTTT. The V gene is TRBV9, the J gene TRBJ2-3; TRBD1 aligns across 9 bases. The CDR3 sequence is 14 residues long. The trim removed 4 bases at V and 2 bases at J, leaving 2 bases unmatched. Germline V gene data show CDR1 as SGDLS and CDR2 as YYNGEE.

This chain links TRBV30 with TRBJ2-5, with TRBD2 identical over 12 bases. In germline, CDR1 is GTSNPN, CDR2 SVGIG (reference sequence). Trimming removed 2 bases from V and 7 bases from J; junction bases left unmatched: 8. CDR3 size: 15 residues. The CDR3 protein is CAWSTLAGGPGTQYF. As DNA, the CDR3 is TGTGCCTGGAGTACCCTAGCGGGAGGGCCGGGGACCCAGTACTTC.

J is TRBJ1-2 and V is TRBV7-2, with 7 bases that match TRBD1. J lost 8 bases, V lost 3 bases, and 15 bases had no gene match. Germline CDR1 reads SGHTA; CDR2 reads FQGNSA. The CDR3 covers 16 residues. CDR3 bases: TGTGCCAGCAGCTTGCTCCATGGCCTAGGGGGCGAGGGCTACACCTTC. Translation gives CASSLLHGLGGEGYTF.

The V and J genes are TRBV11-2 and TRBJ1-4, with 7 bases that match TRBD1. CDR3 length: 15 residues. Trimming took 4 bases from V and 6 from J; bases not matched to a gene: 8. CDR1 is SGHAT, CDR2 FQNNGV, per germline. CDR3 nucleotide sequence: TGTGCCAGCAGCTATGACAGGGATTTCTATGAAAAACTGTTTTTT. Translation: CASSYDRDFYEKLFF.

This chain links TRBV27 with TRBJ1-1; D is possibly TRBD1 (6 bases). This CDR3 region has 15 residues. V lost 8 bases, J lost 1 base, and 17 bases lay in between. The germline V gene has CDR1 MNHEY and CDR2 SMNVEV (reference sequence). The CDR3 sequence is CASLEGGSGNTEAFF. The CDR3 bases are TGTGCCAGCCTTGAAGGGGGTTCTGGGAACACTGAAGCTTTCTTT.